This T cell receptor (beta chain) was sequenced for a study of blood T cell repertoires in COVID-19. For the study at large: T cells, B-cell-depleted T cells, or PBMCs supplied cDNA or gDNA.

Participants were aged about 18 to 100 years, lived in over 20 US areas, and enrolled virtually. The repertoire was sequenced with immunoSEQ multiplex PCR; TCRdb's copy has only in-frame clones and lacks some. Here the sample spans about 240,000 clones, around 88% being singletons. The length of the CDR3 is 14 residues. In germline, CDR1 is SGHRS, CDR2 YFSETQ. V lost 0 bases, J lost 1 base, and 4 bases lay in between. The rearrangement joins TRBV5-1 to TRBJ2-2; D not resolved. The sample comprised PBMCs or T cells enriched from blood (not recorded which). The clonotype originates from a woman in her 40s with acute COVID-19. The CDR3 region is CASSLVQNTGELFF. The CDR3 nucleotides are TGCGCCAGCAGCTTGGTACAGAACACCGGGGAGCTGTTTTTT.